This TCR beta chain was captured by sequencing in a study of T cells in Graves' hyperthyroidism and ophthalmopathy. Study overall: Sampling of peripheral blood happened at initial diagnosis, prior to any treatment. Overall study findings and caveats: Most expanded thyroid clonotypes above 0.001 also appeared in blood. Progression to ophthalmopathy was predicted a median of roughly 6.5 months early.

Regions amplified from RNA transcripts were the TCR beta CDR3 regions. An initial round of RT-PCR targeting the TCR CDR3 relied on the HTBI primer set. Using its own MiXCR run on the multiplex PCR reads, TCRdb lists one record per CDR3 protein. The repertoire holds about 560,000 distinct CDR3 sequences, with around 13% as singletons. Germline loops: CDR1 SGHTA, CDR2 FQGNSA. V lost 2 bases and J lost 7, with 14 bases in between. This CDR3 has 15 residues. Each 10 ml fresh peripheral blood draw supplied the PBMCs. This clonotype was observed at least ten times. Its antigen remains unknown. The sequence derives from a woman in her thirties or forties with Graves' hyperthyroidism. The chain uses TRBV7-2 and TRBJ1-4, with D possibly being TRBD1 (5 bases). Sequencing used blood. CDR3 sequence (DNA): TGTGCCAGCAGCTTAAACGGGGCCCCCTCTGAAAAACTGTTTTTT. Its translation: CASSLNGAPSEKLFF.